What follows are 22 T cell receptor beta chains derived from one specimen sequenced in a study of CDR3 diversity in severe acne. TCRdb reanalysed the PCR reads using MiXCR and keeps one entry per CDR3 protein. Here the sample spans 97,000 or so distinct CDR3 sequences, about half being singletons. Sequencing was performed on blood. The receptors shown here come from a male donor with acne.

The sample holds one count of this clonotype. The chain couples TRBV20-1 to TRBJ2-7, with TRBD1 identical over 12 bases. Trimming removed 1 base from V and 4 bases from J; junction bases left unmatched: 5. In germline, CDR1 is DFQATT, CDR2 SNEGSKA (reference sequence). The CDR3 loop spans 15 amino acids. The CDR3 protein is CSARGGTGGLYEQYF. The DNA for the CDR3 is TGCAGTGCTAGAGGCGGGACAGGGGGCTTATACGAGCAGTACTTC.

J is TRBJ2-7 and V is TRBV24-1, with TRBD1 identical over 7 bases. Germline-derived CDR1 and CDR2 are KGHDR and SFDVKD. This CDR3 spans 16 amino acids. The V and J ends lost 0 bases and 3 bases, in that order; junction bases with no gene match: 7. Here the CDR3 reads CATSDLLRTGYYEQYF. The CDR3 DNA sequence: TGTGCCACCAGTGATTTGTTGAGGACAGGCTACTACGAGCAGTACTTC.

The rearrangement links TRBV7-8 to TRBJ2-5; D is perhaps TRBD1 or TRBD2 (5 bases each). The ends were cut back, 3 bases at V and 5 bases at J, with 13 bases in the middle. Germline CDR1 reads SGHVS; CDR2 reads FQNEAQ. The CDR3 contains 14 residues. CDR3 region: CASSFLGDGETQYF. DNA for the CDR3: TGTGCCAGCAGCTTTCTAGGGGACGGGGAGACCCAGTACTTC.

The V call is TRBV20-1, the J call TRBJ1-1, with 9 bases fitting TRBD1. The germline gives CDR1 DFQATT, CDR2 SNEGSKA (reference sequence). The CDR3 extends over 16 amino acids. Trimming took 5 bases from V and 4 from J; bases not matched to a gene: 14. In DNA, the CDR3 is TGCAGTGCTTTCGGTATTTTTGGGACAGGGTCCACTGAAGCTTTCTTT. Protein sequence: CSAFGIFGTGSTEAFF.

This chain links TRBV7-9 with TRBJ2-6; weak D call: TRBD1 (6 bases). Germline values: CDR1 SEHNR, CDR2 FQNEAQ (reference sequence). The ends were cut back, 5 bases at V and 0 bases at J, with 20 bases in the middle. The CDR3 length is 19 residues. This chain's CDR3 is CASSPPARTEDSGANVLTF. DNA of the CDR3: TGTGCCAGCAGCCCCCCTGCCCGGACAGAAGACTCTGGGGCCAACGTCCTGACTTTC. Looking up the rest from reference TRBV7-9 and TRBJ2-6 gives the full variable domain: DTGVSQNPRHKITKRGQNVTFRCDPISEHNRLYWYRQTLGQGPEFLTYFQNEAQLEKSRLLSDRFSAERPKGSFSTLEIQRTEQGDSAMYLCASSPPARTEDSGANVLTFGAGSRLTVL.

This clonotype was seen many times. V and J are TRBV3-1 and TRBJ1-1; D unresolved. There are 13 residues in the CDR3. Deletions cut 2 bases from V and 3 bases from J, with 7 bases between. Germline loops: CDR1 LGHDT, CDR2 YNNKEL (reference sequence). This CDR3 reads CASSQMWDTEAFF. CDR3 nucleotides: TGTGCCAGCAGCCAAATGTGGGACACTGAAGCTTTCTTT.

This clonotype was recorded a few times. It may be a read error: a sequence one base away is much more abundant. The conserved phenylalanine or tryptophan is not found at the CDR3 terminus, so this likely reflects a read error. CDR3 coding DNA: TGTGCCAGCACCTACGGGGGGGCCCCCTACGAGCAGTACCTC. Residues: CASTYGGAPYEQYL. The chain couples TRBV7-2 to TRBJ2-7, with 8 bases lining up with TRBD2. Germline V gene data show CDR1 as SGHTA and CDR2 as FQGNSA. CDR3 length equals 14 residues. The trim removed 7 bases at V and 2 bases at J, leaving 7 bases unmatched.

This chain uses TRBV20-1 with TRBJ2-7, with 10 positions matching TRBD2. The last part of the DNA fits TRBJ2-1 better; the J call may be wrong. The CDR3 is 15 residues long. From germline, CDR1 is DFQATT and CDR2 SNEGSKA (reference sequence). The CDR3: CSARTWTSGYNEQFF. The CDR3, as DNA: TGCAGTGCCCGGACCTGGACTAGCGGCTACAATGAGCAGTTCTTC.

This clonotype was detected many times. V usage is TRBV4-2 and J usage is TRBJ1-4; possible D gene TRBD1, 6 bases. Trimming shortened V by 3 bases and J by 4 bases, and 9 bases separated the two germline ends. CDR3 length: 14 amino acids. Germline CDR1 reads LGHNA; CDR2 reads YNFKEQ. The CDR3 nucleotides read TGTGCCAGCAGCCACATACAGGGTAATGAAAAACTGTTTTTT. It translates to CASSHIQGNEKLFF.

The sample holds many counts of this clonotype. The rearrangement links TRBV2 to TRBJ1-1; D not certain. CDR1 SNHLY and CDR2 FYNNEI come from the germline V gene. CDR3 length equals 12 residues. V gave up 5 bases and J gave up 4 bases, with 8 bases separating them. CDR3 protein: CASSTTLTEAFF. DNA for the CDR3: TGTGCCAGCAGTACAACACTCACTGAAGCTTTCTTT.

This clonotype has ten or more counts. The chain employs TRBV9 and TRBJ1-3, with 9 bases that match TRBD1. Trimming removed 1 base from V and 3 bases from J; junction bases left unmatched: 2. The CDR3 runs to 15 residues. From germline, CDR1 is SGDLS and CDR2 YYNGEE. Here the CDR3 reads CASSVSTGGGNTIYF. CDR3 DNA sequence: TGTGCCAGCAGCGTATCGACAGGGGGTGGAAACACCATATATTTT.

This clonotype was seen a handful of times. The rearrangement links TRBV9 to TRBJ2-1; 8 positions agree with TRBD1. Trimming removed 4 bases from V and 4 bases from J; junction bases left unmatched: 7. The germline CDR1 and CDR2 sequences are SGDLS and YYNGEE. The CDR3 length is 15 residues. Here the CDR3 DNA reads TGTGCCAGCAGCAGACGGACAGGGTTTTACAATGAGCAGTTCTTC. Translated: CASSRRTGFYNEQFF.

The V gene is TRBV15, the J gene TRBJ1-5; D is unclear. In germline, CDR1 is LNHNV, CDR2 YYDKDF (reference sequence). Trimming removed 1 base at V and 1 base at J, with 8 bases between. CDR3 length: 15 residues. The CDR3 nucleotides are TGTGCCACCAGCAGAGGACAAGGGAGCAATCAGCCCCAGCATTTT. This codes for CATSRGQGSNQPQHF.

Ten or more counts support this clonotype. The gene calls are TRBV20-1 and TRBJ1-6; 9 nucleotides align to TRBD1. Trimming cost V 0 bases and J 9 bases; bases outside gene matches: 12. CDR1 and CDR2 from the germline V gene are DFQATT and SNEGSKA (reference sequence). The CDR3 is made up of 17 amino acids. In DNA form, the CDR3 reads TGCAGTGCTAGAGATCGCCTGGTCGGGACAGGGTTTTCACCCCTCCACTTT. It is translated as CSARDRLVGTGFSPLHF.

In regard to this clonotype: A much more abundant neighbour one base away suggests this may be a read error. This rearrangement joins TRBV10-2 to TRBJ2-3; 8 bases match TRBD2. CDR3 length: 16 residues. The germline V gene encodes CDR1 WSHSY and CDR2 SAAADI. The ends lost 5 bases at V and 5 bases at J; junction bases unmatched: 12. The CDR3 reads CASSKNNGRAIDTQYF. The DNA for the CDR3 is TGCGCCAGCAGTAAGAATAACGGGAGGGCCATAGATACGCAGTATTTT.

V and J are TRBV9 and TRBJ2-7; D possibly corresponds to TRBD1 (5 bases). This CDR3 is built from 14 residues. V dropped 5 bases and J dropped 2 bases, with 14 bases sitting between them. CDR1 SGDLS and CDR2 YYNGEE come from the germline V gene. DNA of the CDR3: TGTGCCAGCAGTGTTGAAGGGGCGGCCTACGAGCAGTACTTC. It specifies CASSVEGAAYEQYF. Looking up the rest from reference TRBV9 and TRBJ2-7 gives the full variable domain: DSGVTQTPKHLITATGQRVTLRCSPRSGDLSVYWYQQSLDQGLQFLIQYYNGEERAKGNILERFSAQQFPDLHSELNLSSLELGDSALYFCASSVEGAAYEQYFGPGTRLTVT.

V and J are TRBV7-2 and TRBJ2-1; 14 nucleotides match TRBD2. This CDR3 has 16 residues. CDR1 is SGHTA, CDR2 FQGNSA, per germline. V was pared by 4 bases and J by 1 base, with 0 bases of the junction left unmatched. The CDR3 DNA follows: TGTGCCAGCAGCTGGACTAGCGGGAGGTCCTACAATGAGCAGTTCTTC. Its protein is CASSWTSGRSYNEQFF.

This clonotype was recorded many times. This chain uses TRBV19 with TRBJ2-7; 9 bases match TRBD2. With 4 bases clipped from V and 4 bases from J, the junction kept 14 bases outside the gene matches. Germline CDR1 LNHDA, CDR2 SQIVND (reference sequence). This CDR3 region has 17 residues. The CDR3 loop is CASSTLTSGRPAYEQYF. CDR3 DNA sequence: TGTGCCAGTAGTACCCTCACCAGCGGGAGGCCCGCTTACGAGCAGTACTTC.

The CDR3 loop is CAISGNRSSYEQYF. As DNA, the CDR3 is TGTGCCATCAGTGGGAATCGGAGCTCCTACGAGCAGTACTTC. This chain uses TRBV10-3 with TRBJ2-7, with D uncertain. With 4 bases removed from V and 0 bases from J, the gap between germline ends came to 10 bases. Germline V gene sequence: CDR1 ENHRY, CDR2 SYGVKD. CDR3 length: 14 residues.

Only a few counts were recorded for this clonotype. The chain links TRBV12-3 or TRBV12-4 to TRBJ2-5; 11 bases map to TRBD2. The ends lost 11 bases at V and 4 bases at J; junction bases unmatched: 3. This CDR3 spans 12 amino acids. The CDR3 is CASTSGGETQYF. CDR3 in DNA: TGTGCCTCAACTAGCGGGGGAGAGACCCAGTACTTC.

This clonotype came up once. This may be a read error, as it is one base from a much larger clone. This chain connects TRBV19 to TRBJ1-3, with D unresolved. CDR3 size: 13 residues. CDR1 and CDR2 from the germline V gene are LNHDA and SQIVND (reference sequence). CDR3 in amino acids: CASSRTSGNTIHF. For the CDR3, the DNA is TGTGCCAGTAGTAGGACCTCTGGAAACACCATACATTTT.

This clonotype was observed many times. The chain recombines TRBV5-6 with TRBJ2-7; 12 positions agree with TRBD1. Germline V gene lookup returns CDR1 SGHDT and CDR2 YYEEEE. This CDR3 has 15 residues. J gave up 6 bases and V 5 bases, and 9 bases lay outside the gene matches. The CDR3 bases are TGTGCCAGCAGTGTACCGGGACAGGGGGCCGCCGAGCAGTACGTC. Translated: CASSVPGQGAAEQYV.